This entry lists 27 T cell receptor beta chains sequenced from one sample in a study of vaccination effects on CD4 cells after COVID-19. Assay: immunoSEQ multiplex PCR; the TCRdb copy retains only in-frame clones and omits some. The data hold approximately 25,000 clones, with 75% to 80% observed a single time. No antigens are known for them. The ViraFEST assay expanded antigen-specific CD4+ T cells with viral peptide pools before sequencing. Isolating CD4+ T cells followed approximately ten days of culture. All study participants received two doses of BNT162b2 or mRNA-1273 vaccine. The starting material was CD4+ T cells from PBMCs cultured with SARS-CoV-2 spike peptides, obtained after COVID-19 vaccination. The receptor source for this set is a human donor who received a COVID-19 vaccine. Some clones in this sample may be carry-over from other donors' samples.

The CDR3 is CASSFWRDGGTDTQYF. CDR3 DNA sequence: TGCGCCAGCAGCTTCTGGAGGGACGGGGGCACAGATACGCAGTATTTT. This chain connects TRBV5-1 to TRBJ2-3; TRBD2 is a possible D gene (6 bases). The CDR3 contains 16 residues. V lost 2 bases to trimming and J lost 1 base, with 14 bases between them. CDR1 and CDR2 (germline): SGHRS, YFSETQ.

The rearrangement joins TRBV28 to TRBJ1-2, with D maybe TRBD1 (6 bases). V lost 7 bases to trimming and J lost 2 bases, with 14 bases between them. Germline assignment: CDR1 MDHEN and CDR2 SYDVKM. CDR3 length: 14 residues. The chain's CDR3 is CASTPGGGNYGYTF. The CDR3 DNA reads as TGTGCCAGCACTCCGGGGGGCGGAAACTATGGCTACACCTTC.

V is TRBV24-1 and J is TRBJ1-1; TRBD1 matches 8 bases. Germline-derived CDR1 and CDR2 are KGHDR and SFDVKD. Trimming cost V 3 bases and J 4 bases; bases outside gene matches: 3. The CDR3 is 14 residues long. The CDR3 DNA follows: TGTGCCACCAGTGATGCCAGGGGGCTCACTGAAGCTTTCTTT. Translating gives CATSDARGLTEAFF.

This clone has just one count. The chain employs TRBV19 and TRBJ1-2; 7 bases map to TRBD1. CDR1 and CDR2 from the germline V gene are LNHDA and SQIVND (reference sequence). The length of the CDR3 is 13 residues. J lost 4 bases, V lost 4 bases, and 3 bases had no gene match. DNA of the CDR3: TGTGCCAGTAGTAGGGGACAGTTCTATGGCTACACCTTC. It translates to CASSRGQFYGYTF.

In DNA, the CDR3 is TGTGCCAGCAGTGAGGGACAGGGGGCTGGTGGCTACACCTTC. It is translated as CASSEGQGAGGYTF. The chain recombines TRBV6-4 with TRBJ1-2; the match to TRBD1 covers 12 bases. Germline CDR1 MRHNA, CDR2 SNTAGT. This CDR3 is 14 amino acids long. V was pared by 3 bases and J by 7 bases, with 3 bases of the junction left unmatched.

The chain has TRBV7-2 and TRBJ1-2; a possible D gene is TRBD1 (5 bases). V was shortened by 7 bases and J by 3 bases, with 18 bases between the two germline ends. This CDR3 spans 15 amino acids. CDR1 and CDR2 (germline): SGHTA, FQGNSA. The CDR3 is CASTAYIQGDYGYTF. DNA for the CDR3: TGTGCCAGCACCGCTTATATCCAGGGCGACTATGGCTACACCTTC.

The chain carries TRBV21-1 and TRBJ1-4. TRBV21-1 is deemed a pseudogene. The CDR3 is made up of 14 amino acids. The CDR3 protein is CASSKAGTNEKLFF. CDR3 in DNA: TGTGCCAGCAGCAAAGCCGGGACTAATGAAAAACTGTTTTTT.

The genes are TRBV7-2 and TRBJ2-5; D call uncertain. The CDR3 extends over 15 amino acids. Per germline, CDR1 SGHTA and CDR2 FQGNSA. The V gene lost 5 bases and the J gene lost 7 bases, with 20 bases spanning the gap. The CDR3 nucleotides are TGTGCCAGCAGCCCAGAAATCCTAAGTTCGGGGACCCAGTACTTC. Protein product: CASSPEILSSGTQYF.

This rearrangement joins TRBV11-3 to TRBJ2-1, with 11 bases that match TRBD2. The CDR3 length is 17 residues. With V trimmed by 1 base and J by 10 bases, 12 bases remained unmatched. CDR1 SGHNT and CDR2 YENEEA come from the germline V gene. CDR3 nucleotide sequence: TGTGCCAGCAGCTTAGTCGCTAGCGGGGGGCCCAGGGGGGAGCAGTTCTTC. Translation: CASSLVASGGPRGEQFF.

The chain is built from TRBV7-9 and TRBJ2-4; 7 bases fit TRBD1. This CDR3 is 15 amino acids long. The V gene's germline CDR1 is SEHNR and CDR2 FQNEAQ (reference sequence). V lost 4 bases and J lost 1; bases outside the gene matches: 4. CDR3 coding DNA: TGTGCCAGCAGCTCATCGGACAGGGCCAAAAACATTCAGTACTTC. Its protein is CASSSSDRAKNIQYF. The full variable domain, in which reference TRBV7-9 and TRBJ2-4 provide the parts outside the CDR3, is DTGVSQNPRHKITKRGQNVTFRCDPISEHNRLYWYRQTLGQGPEFLTYFQNEAQLEKSRLLSDRFSAERPKGSFSTLEIQRTEQGDSAMYLCASSSSDRAKNIQYFGAGTRLSVL.

This clone has only one observation. This chain connects TRBV6-5 to TRBJ1-4; D gene ambiguous. The CDR3 contains 13 residues. V lost 6 bases to trimming and J lost 3 bases, with 8 bases between them. Germline V gene data show CDR1 as MNHEY and CDR2 as SVGAGI. DNA for the CDR3: TGTGCCAGCAGCTGGGTTGCTAATGAAAAACTGTTTTTT. It encodes CASSWVANEKLFF.

This clone was detected only once. The V and J genes are TRBV25-1 and TRBJ1-5; D gene unclear. The V end was cut by 4 bases, the J end by 0 bases, with 7 bases between. Germline CDR1 reads MGHDK; CDR2 reads SYGVNS. The CDR3 contains 14 residues. CDR3 in amino acids: CASSGRNSNQPQHF. The CDR3 DNA is TGTGCCAGCAGTGGCCGGAATAGCAATCAGCCCCAGCATTTT. The whole variable domain, remainder taken from reference TRBV25-1 and TRBJ1-5, is EADIYQTPRYLVIGTGKKITLECSQTMGHDKMYWYQQDPGMELHLIHYSYGVNSTEKGDLSSESTVSRIRTEHFPLTLESARPSHTSQYLCASSGRNSNQPQHFGDGTRLSIL.

The chain employs TRBV12-3 or TRBV12-4 and TRBJ2-7, with 9 bases aligning to TRBD1. With 6 bases clipped from V and 7 bases from J, the junction kept 7 bases outside the gene matches. This CDR3 comprises 13 residues. As DNA, the CDR3 is TGTGCCAGCAGCCAGGGACAGGGCATTGAGCAGTACGTC. This translates into CASSQGQGIEQYV.

The chain uses TRBV18 and TRBJ2-7; D is undetermined. CDR1 and CDR2 from the germline V gene are KGHSH and LQKENI. Trimming pared 2 bases from V and 3 bases from J, leaving 8 bases between. This CDR3 has 13 residues. The CDR3 nucleotides are TGTGCCAGCTCACCAGGATCCAACTACGAGCAGTACGTC. Amino acids: CASSPGSNYEQYV.

This clone was detected a few times. The junction departs from the called germline gene at one end, perhaps through a read error. The chain has TRBV7-3 and TRBJ1-4; unclear D gene. CDR3 length: 8 residues. Germline loops: CDR1 SGHTA, CDR2 FQGTGA. CDR3 sequence: CASSLGLF. The CDR3 coding sequence is TGTGCCAGCAGCTTAGGGCTTTTT.

This rearrangement joins TRBV3-1 (or the pseudogene TRBV3-2) to TRBJ2-7, with D perhaps matching TRBD1 or TRBD2 (5 bases each). Germline V gene data show CDR1 as LGHDT and CDR2 as YNNKEL (reference sequence). The V end was cut by 2 bases, the J end by 6 bases, with 11 bases between. The CDR3 consists of 13 residues. CDR3 sequence reads: CASSQYEGSEQYV. The DNA for the CDR3 is TGTGCCAGCAGCCAATATGAGGGGAGCGAGCAGTACGTC.

The V and J genes are TRBV6-4 and TRBJ2-3; D uncertain. Germline V gene data show CDR1 as MRHNA and CDR2 as SNTAGT. V lost 2 bases to trimming and J lost 6 bases, with 6 bases between them. This CDR3 contains 12 residues. CDR3 amino acids: CASSDLTDTQYF. The CDR3 DNA sequence: TGTGCCAGCAGTGACCTAACGGATACGCAGTATTTT.

The chain links TRBV7-2 to TRBJ2-1; unclear D gene. CDR3 length equals 15 residues. Germline V CDR1 and CDR2: SGHTA, FQGNSA. Trimming took off 4 bases at V and 4 bases at J, with 14 bases between the two ends. The CDR3 sequence is CASSSSPANYNEQFF. In DNA form, the CDR3 reads TGTGCCAGCAGCTCGTCACCGGCGAATTACAATGAGCAGTTCTTC.

The chain recombines TRBV13 with TRBJ2-1; D remains unclear. Per the germline V gene, CDR1 is PRHDT and CDR2 is FYEKMQ (reference sequence). This CDR3 spans 13 amino acids. Trimming removed 4 bases from V and 9 bases from J, with 13 bases in between. The CDR3 protein is CASSSHLVGEQFF. CDR3 DNA sequence: TGTGCCAGCAGCTCCCACCTCGTCGGTGAGCAGTTCTTC.

The rearrangement uses TRBV27 and TRBJ1-2, with 8 nucleotides matching TRBD1. This CDR3 comprises 18 residues. Germline values: CDR1 MNHEY, CDR2 SMNVEV (reference sequence). The V segment lost 6 bases and the J segment 4 bases; nucleotides outside the gene matches: 19. The chain's CDR3 is CASSRKFSGTGPTYGYTF. The CDR3 DNA is TGTGCCAGCAGCCGAAAATTTTCGGGGACAGGACCCACCTATGGCTACACCTTC.

The chain employs TRBV6-2 or TRBV6-3 and TRBJ1-4, with D tentatively TRBD1 (5 bases). From germline, CDR1 is MNHEY and CDR2 SVGEGT. Trimming stripped 4 bases from V and 8 bases from J, with 17 bases between. The CDR3 consists of 15 residues. The CDR3, as DNA: TGTGCCAGCAGTTCAATTCGCCAGGGCGGGGAAAAACTGTTTTTT. Translating gives CASSSIRQGGEKLFF.

The chain carries TRBV4-1 and TRBJ1-5, with D perhaps TRBD1 (5 bases). CDR1 and CDR2 (germline): MGHRA, YSYEKL. The V end was cut by 0 bases, the J end by 2 bases, with 8 bases between. The CDR3 is 15 residues long. The CDR3 nucleotides are TGCGCCAGCAGCCAAGATCCCAGGGGCAATCAGCCCCAGCATTTT. Translated: CASSQDPRGNQPQHF.

This clone came up a few times. This chain links TRBV3-1 (or the pseudogene TRBV3-2) with TRBJ1-5, with 12 bases that match TRBD1. Trimming removed 7 bases from V and 3 bases from J; junction bases left unmatched: 4. Germline V gives CDR1 LGHDT, CDR2 YNNKEL (reference sequence). CDR3 length equals 15 residues. In DNA, the CDR3 is TGTGCCAGCAAACGGGACAGGGGGCCCAATCAGCCCCAGCATTTT. Protein product: CASKRDRGPNQPQHF.

This clone was observed a single time. The chain carries TRBV7-2 and TRBJ2-5, with D unresolved. The CDR3 has 13 residues. Germline V lookup: CDR1 SGHTA, CDR2 FQGNSA. V lost 2 bases and J lost 0, with 4 bases in between. Written as DNA, the CDR3 is TGTGCCAGCAGCTTATTGTACCAAGAGACCCAGTACTTC. Protein sequence: CASSLLYQETQYF.

The chain recombines TRBV7-3 with TRBJ1-1; no reliable D call. V was pared by 2 bases and J by 1 base, with 11 bases between. The CDR3 spans 15 residues. Per germline, CDR1 SGHTA and CDR2 FQGTGA. The CDR3 DNA reads TGTGCCAGCAGCTTAGTCCAGACCTGGAACACTGAAGCTTTCTTT. It yields the protein CASSLVQTWNTEAFF.

The chain employs TRBV25-1 and TRBJ2-1; the match to TRBD2 covers 8 bases. The CDR3 has 14 residues. CDR1 MGHDK and CDR2 SYGVNS come from the germline V gene. Trimming at V came to 8 bases and at J to 3 bases, leaving 6 bases not matched to a gene. DNA for the CDR3: TGTGCCAGCCTCCCGGGGGGGAGCTACAATGAGCAGTTCTTC. Translation gives CASLPGGSYNEQFF.

The J gene is TRBJ2-1, the V gene TRBV6-6, with D unclear. The germline V gene has CDR1 MNHNY and CDR2 SVGAGI (reference sequence). The CDR3 runs to 11 residues. V was pared by 6 bases and J by 8 bases, with 8 bases between. The CDR3 sequence is CASSPRDEQFF. The CDR3 DNA follows: TGTGCCAGCAGCCCTAGGGATGAGCAGTTCTTC.